A single sample is the source of the 6 T cell receptor beta chains below, sequenced in a study of blood T cells in healthy people across ages. A second PCR of 7 to 11 cycles used a sample-barcoded 5' primer and a J-beta primer mix. TCRdb recomputed calls from the 5' RACE reads with MiXCR, one row per CDR3 protein. The data show about 1.8 million distinct CDR3 sequences, around 48% seen once. Sequencing input: blood. These receptors all come from a woman aged 40 to 50 in good health.

Worth noting for this clonotype: Compared with germline, one end of the junction differs, possibly owing to a read error. V is TRBV28 and J is TRBJ2-4, with 8 bases fitting TRBD1. The CDR3 runs 16 residues. CDR1 is MDHEN and CDR2 is SYDVKM in the germline V gene. The CDR3 region has the DNA TGTGCCAGCAGTCTAACCCCCGGGACAGGCAACACAATTCGGTACTTC. It specifies CASSLTPGTGNTIRYF.

This clonotype came up a few times. The rearrangement joins TRBV25-1 to TRBJ1-6, with TRBD1 matching over 7 bases. Trimming took 6 bases from V and 7 from J; bases not matched to a gene: 3. This CDR3 is 13 amino acids long. CDR1 and CDR2 (germline): MGHDK, SYGVNS. CDR3 protein: CASRTTGNSPLHF. CDR3 DNA sequence: TGTGCCAGCAGGACGACAGGGAATTCACCCCTCCACTTT. The variable domain in full, completed from reference TRBV25-1 and TRBJ1-6, reads EADIYQTPRYLVIGTGKKITLECSQTMGHDKMYWYQQDPGMELHLIHYSYGVNSTEKGDLSSESTVSRIRTEHFPLTLESARPSHTSQYLCASRTTGNSPLHFGNGTRLTVT.

Comment on this clonotype: At one of its ends the junction is not consistent with the germline gene, which may arise from a read error. CDR3 coding DNA: TGTGCCTGCAGCCCGACAGGCCCAGGTGGCTACACCTTC. Translated, it gives CACSPTGPGGYTF. The chain combines TRBV7-9 with TRBJ1-2; TRBD1 is a possible D gene (6 bases). In germline, CDR1 is SEHNR, CDR2 FQNEAQ (reference sequence). The CDR3 runs to 13 residues.

The sample holds a few counts of this clonotype. The chain is built from TRBV14 and TRBJ2-1; the match to TRBD2 covers 8 bases. This CDR3 spans 14 amino acids. Germline assignment: CDR1 SGHDN and CDR2 FVKESK. V lost 9 bases to trimming and J lost 0 bases; unmatched junction nucleotides: 4. The DNA of the CDR3 is TGTGCCAGTAAGCGGGGGAGCTCCTACAATGAGCAGTTCTTC. Translation gives CASKRGSSYNEQFF.

The V call is TRBV10-3, the J call TRBJ1-2; TRBD1 is a possible D gene (5 bases). V shed 7 bases and J shed 4 bases, with 22 bases lying between them. CDR1 is ENHRY and CDR2 is SYGVKD in the germline V gene. CDR3 length equals 16 residues. This chain's CDR3 is CAITPGRGPGGYGYTF. CDR3 bases: TGTGCCATCACTCCCGGGCGAGGACCCGGGGGCTATGGCTACACCTTC.

This clonotype was observed a handful of times. The chain recombines TRBV7-2 with TRBJ2-1; unclear D gene. The CDR3 runs 11 residues. V shed 8 bases and J shed 2 bases, with 4 bases lying between them. Per germline, CDR1 SGHTA and CDR2 FQGNSA. The CDR3 DNA sequence: TGTGCCAGCGCCGCCTACAATGAGCAGTTCTTC. This translates into CASAAYNEQFF.